The 19 T cell receptor beta chains below all came from one sample that was sequenced in a study of blood T cell repertoires in COVID-19. Here immunoSEQ multiplex PCR was the method, and the copy in TCRdb shows in-frame clones only, minus some. The repertoire consists of fewer than 150,000 clones, with about 86% occurring once and the leading ten covering 15% to 20%. The sample was peripheral blood. These receptors all stem from a woman aged 45 to 65 with acute or convalescent COVID-19.

The chain has TRBV2 and TRBJ2-2, with 8 bases lining up with TRBD1. Looked up from germline, CDR1 is SNHLY and CDR2 is FYNNEI. The CDR3 runs 14 residues. The V gene end was trimmed by 7 bases and the J gene end by 0 bases; junction bases not matched to a gene: 1. Written as DNA, the CDR3 is TGTGCCAGCACGGGACAGGCGAACACCGGGGAGCTGTTTTTT. It translates to CASTGQANTGELFF.

The chain carries TRBV5-1 and TRBJ2-2; 8 bases line up with TRBD1. After removal of 3 bases from V and 0 bases from J, the junction contained 1 base not matched to a gene. CDR3 length: 15 residues. CDR1 and CDR2 (germline): SGHRS, YFSETQ. CDR3 amino acids: CASSSTGANTGELFF. The DNA for the CDR3 is TGCGCCAGCAGCTCGACAGGGGCGAACACCGGGGAGCTGTTTTTT.

The CDR3 bases are TGCGCCAGCAGCTTGGAGGTGGGAGTTGCAGATACGCAGTATTTT. Amino acid sequence: CASSLEVGVADTQYF. The rearrangement uses TRBV5-1 and TRBJ2-3; perhaps TRBD2 as D (5 bases). V lost 0 bases, J lost 4 bases, and 12 bases lay in between. The CDR3 loop spans 15 amino acids. Germline V lookup: CDR1 SGHRS, CDR2 YFSETQ.

The chain has TRBV6-4 and TRBJ2-7; 8 bases line up with TRBD2. CDR1 and CDR2 (germline): MRHNA, SNTAGT. The CDR3 length is 16 residues. The V segment lost 4 bases and the J segment 0 bases; nucleotides outside the gene matches: 8. CDR3 DNA sequence: TGTGCCAGCAGTGTTATTAGCGGGGAGCTCTCCTACGAGCAGTACTTC. Translation: CASSVISGELSYEQYF.

V is TRBV27 and J is TRBJ1-2; D perhaps matches TRBD1 (6 bases). The CDR3 covers 13 residues. Germline lookup yields CDR1 MNHEY and CDR2 SMNVEV (reference sequence). V lost 2 bases and J 8 bases, leaving 12 bases between the germline ends. The CDR3 nucleotides read TGTGCCAGCAGTTTAACAGGGAGTAGAGGCTACACCTTC. This gives the protein CASSLTGSRGYTF.

V and J are TRBV27 and TRBJ1-3; D remains unclear. CDR3 length equals 15 residues. Looked up from germline, CDR1 is MNHEY and CDR2 is SMNVEV (reference sequence). Trimming removed 4 bases from V and 0 bases from J, with 10 bases in between. The DNA for the CDR3 is TGTGCCAGCAGTTCCTCCCTCGGCTCTGGAAACACCATATATTTT. Its protein is CASSSSLGSGNTIYF.

The V gene is TRBV5-1, the J gene TRBJ1-2; D might be TRBD1 (5 bases). CDR3 length equals 13 residues. Trimming removed 1 base at V and 6 bases at J, with 10 bases between. Germline assignment: CDR1 SGHRS and CDR2 YFSETQ. The CDR3 sequence: CASSLSRDHGYTF. Here the CDR3 DNA reads TGCGCCAGCAGCTTGTCCAGGGATCATGGCTACACCTTC.

This chain joins TRBV4-2 and TRBJ1-1, with 11 bases matching TRBD1. Germline V gives CDR1 LGHNA, CDR2 YNFKEQ. The CDR3 length is 15 residues. J was trimmed by 6 bases and V by 2 bases; bases with no gene match: 5. This CDR3 is CASSQTGTGGSEAFF. As DNA, the CDR3 is TGTGCCAGCAGCCAAACCGGGACAGGGGGGTCTGAAGCTTTCTTT.

This clone was counted between two and nine times. The chain links TRBV6-5 to TRBJ1-3; the D is unclear. Germline lookup yields CDR1 MNHEY and CDR2 SVGAGI. This CDR3 region has 14 residues. Trimming stripped 4 bases from V and 4 bases from J, with 11 bases between. CDR3 nucleotide sequence: TGTGCCAGCAGTTCCCCCGTCTCCGGAAACACCATATATTTT. Protein product: CASSSPVSGNTIYF.

The chain links TRBV5-1 to TRBJ2-1; 10 bases fit TRBD1. Germline values: CDR1 SGHRS, CDR2 YFSETQ. The CDR3 runs 15 residues. V lost 1 base and J lost 6; bases outside the gene matches: 4. The CDR3 nucleotides are TGCGCCAGCAGCTTGACAGGGACAGGGGTCAATGAGCAGTTCTTC. Protein: CASSLTGTGVNEQFF.

The chain combines TRBV7-9 with TRBJ1-5, with a tentative D call TRBD1 (5 bases). Germline CDR1 SEHNR, CDR2 FQNEAQ (reference sequence). The CDR3 consists of 14 residues. V lost 5 bases and J lost 4, with 12 bases in between. Here the CDR3 reads CASSPGTLNQPQHF. CDR3 nucleotide sequence: TGTGCCAGCAGCCCTGGGACTCTTAATCAGCCCCAGCATTTT.

This chain links TRBV10-1 with TRBJ1-2, with D perhaps matching TRBD1 (5 bases). The CDR3 is made up of 14 amino acids. The V end was cut by 7 bases, the J end by 0 bases, with 12 bases between. The germline CDR1 and CDR2 sequences are WNHNN and SYGVQD (reference sequence). The CDR3 loop reads CASIRTSSNYGYTF. DNA for the CDR3: TGCGCCAGCATCCGGACAAGCTCTAACTATGGCTACACCTTC.

The J gene is TRBJ1-5, the V gene TRBV19, with D perhaps TRBD1 (6 bases). CDR1 LNHDA and CDR2 SQIVND come from the germline V gene (reference sequence). Trimming took off 5 bases at V and 6 bases at J, with 11 bases between the two ends. The CDR3 has 13 residues. The CDR3 sequence is CASSFQGTQPQHF. DNA of the CDR3: TGTGCCAGTAGTTTCCAGGGGACTCAGCCCCAGCATTTT.

This CDR3 reads CATSRDQGPGGPLHF. The CDR3 region has the DNA TGTGCCACCAGCAGAGACCAAGGACCCGGAGGACCCCTCCACTTT. The genes are TRBV15 and TRBJ1-6; D ambiguous. The CDR3 consists of 15 residues. From germline, CDR1 is LNHNV and CDR2 YYDKDF (reference sequence). Trimming removed 0 bases from V and 12 bases from J, with 15 bases in between.

The chain is built from TRBV10-1 and TRBJ2-4, with D uncertain. Germline V gene data show CDR1 as WNHNN and CDR2 as SYGVQD (reference sequence). V was trimmed by 0 bases and J by 6 bases, leaving 9 bases between them. The CDR3 runs to 14 residues. CDR3 region: CASSESGQRNIQYF. CDR3 bases: TGCGCCAGCAGTGAGTCTGGGCAGAGAAACATTCAGTACTTC.

The V and J genes are TRBV25-1 and TRBJ1-2, with 7 positions matching TRBD1. With V trimmed by 6 bases and J by 4 bases, 5 bases remained unmatched. The CDR3 contains 13 residues. CDR1 and CDR2 from the germline V gene are MGHDK and SYGVNS. DNA for the CDR3: TGTGCCAGCAGGGGACAGACATCCTATGGCTACACCTTC. Amino acids: CASRGQTSYGYTF.

This clone was seen a few times. The chain couples TRBV3-1 (or the pseudogene TRBV3-2) to TRBJ1-1, with a tentative D call TRBD1 (6 bases). Trimming stripped 3 bases from V and 3 bases from J, with 11 bases between. Germline CDR1 reads LGHDT; CDR2 reads YNNKEL (reference sequence). The CDR3 totals 14 residues. The CDR3 bases are TGTGCCAGCAGCCACCCGGGACACGACACTGAAGCTTTCTTT. Encoded protein: CASSHPGHDTEAFF.

V is TRBV19 and J is TRBJ2-5; TRBD1 matches at 11 bases. CDR3 length: 18 residues. Looked up from germline, CDR1 is LNHDA and CDR2 is SQIVND (reference sequence). V dropped 6 bases and J dropped 1; count of bases not matched to a gene: 13. CDR3 protein: CASRGDSLDRGPQETQYF. The CDR3 coding sequence is TGTGCCAGTAGGGGTGATTCTTTGGACAGGGGGCCCCAAGAGACCCAGTACTTC.

The table lists this clone with a few counts. V usage is TRBV30 and J usage is TRBJ1-4, with 7 bases matching TRBD1. J gave up 10 bases and V 0 bases, and 8 bases lay outside the gene matches. The CDR3 runs 14 residues. Germline loops: CDR1 GTSNPN, CDR2 SVGIG (reference sequence). CDR3 nucleotide sequence: TGTGCCTGGAGTGTACAAGGGGGCGCGGGAAAACTGTTTTTT. It codes for CAWSVQGGAGKLFF.